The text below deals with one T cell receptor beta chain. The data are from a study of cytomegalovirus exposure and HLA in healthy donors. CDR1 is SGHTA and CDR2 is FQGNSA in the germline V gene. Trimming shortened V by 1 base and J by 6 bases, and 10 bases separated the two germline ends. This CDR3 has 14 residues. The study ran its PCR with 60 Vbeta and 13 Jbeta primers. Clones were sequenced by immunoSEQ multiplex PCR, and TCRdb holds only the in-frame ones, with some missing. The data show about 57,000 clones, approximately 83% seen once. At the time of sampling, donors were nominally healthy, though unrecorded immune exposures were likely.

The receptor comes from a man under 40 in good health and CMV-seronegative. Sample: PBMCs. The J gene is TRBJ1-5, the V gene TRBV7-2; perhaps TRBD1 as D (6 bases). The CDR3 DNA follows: TGTGCCAGCAGCTTAGTTCGGGGGGCTCAGCCCCAGCATTTT. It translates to CASSLVRGAQPQHF. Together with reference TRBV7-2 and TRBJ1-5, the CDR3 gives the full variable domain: GAGVSQSPSNKVTEKGKDVELRCDPISGHTALYWYRQSLGQGLEFLIYFQGNSAPDKSGLPSDRFSAERTGGSVSTLTIQRTQQEDSAVYLCASSLVRGAQPQHFGDGTRLSIL.